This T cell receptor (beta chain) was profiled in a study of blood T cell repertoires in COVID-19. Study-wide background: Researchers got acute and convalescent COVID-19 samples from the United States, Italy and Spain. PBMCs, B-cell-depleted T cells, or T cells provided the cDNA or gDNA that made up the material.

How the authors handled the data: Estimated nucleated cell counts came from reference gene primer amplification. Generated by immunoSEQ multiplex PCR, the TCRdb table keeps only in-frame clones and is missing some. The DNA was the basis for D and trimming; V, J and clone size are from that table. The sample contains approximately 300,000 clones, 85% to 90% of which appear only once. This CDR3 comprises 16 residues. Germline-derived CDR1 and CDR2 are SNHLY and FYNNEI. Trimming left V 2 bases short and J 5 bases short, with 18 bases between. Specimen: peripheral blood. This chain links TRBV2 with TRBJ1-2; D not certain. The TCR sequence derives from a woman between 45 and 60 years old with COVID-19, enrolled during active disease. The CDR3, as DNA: TGTGCCAGCAGTGAATTGGCCATTGGCGCGGGGTATGGCTACACCTTC. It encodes CASSELAIGAGYGYTF.